Following are 10 T cell receptor beta chains from one sample sequenced in a study of post-analysis software for immune sequencing data. The TCR beta cDNA libraries carried unique molecular identifiers. TCRdb used MiXCR to reprocess the PCR reads, holding one entry per CDR3 protein. The profile covers 750,000 to 950,000 distinct CDR3 sequences, with approximately 53% appearing a single time and over 4% taken by the ten largest. The antigens these receptors bind are not known. Study-wide results and limits: The study found TRBV5-6, TRBV5-1 and TRBV20-1 among about five TRBV segments more frequent in patients than controls.

The sample comprised blood. The receptors here all came from a girl aged 5-17 years with multiple sclerosis.

This clonotype was detected only a few times. The J gene is TRBJ2-3, the V gene TRBV18, with no clear D. Germline CDR1 reads KGHSH; CDR2 reads LQKENI. V shed 3 bases and J shed 9 bases, with 13 bases lying between them. This CDR3 region has 13 residues. DNA for the CDR3: TGTGCCAGCTCACCTTCCTACGGAAAGACGCAGTATTTT. It encodes CASSPSYGKTQYF.

This clonotype was counted between two and nine times. The chain employs TRBV29-1 and TRBJ2-1, with TRBD1 matching over 8 bases. Unmatched junction bases numbered 11, after V lost 6 bases and J lost 4 bases. The CDR3 covers 15 residues. Per the germline V gene, CDR1 is SQVTM and CDR2 is ANQGSEA. Written as DNA, the CDR3 is TGCAGCGTGTCCGGGGACAGGTCAACTTACAATGAGCAGTTCTTC. The encoded protein is CSVSGDRSTYNEQFF.

This rearrangement joins TRBV7-8 to TRBJ2-7; tentative D call: TRBD1 (6 bases). CDR3 size: 14 residues. Trimming shortened V by 4 bases and J by 6 bases, and 16 bases separated the two germline ends. The germline V gene encodes CDR1 SGHVS and CDR2 FQNEAQ. CDR3: CASSSRQEHGEQYF. The CDR3 bases are TGTGCCAGCAGCTCCCGACAGGAGCACGGCGAGCAGTACTTC.

The chain employs TRBV21-1 and TRBJ2-7; the table's TRBD2 call for D was not verified on the DNA. TRBV21-1 is a pseudogene segment. The CDR3 runs 16 residues. In nucleotides, the CDR3 is TGTGCCAGCAGCAAAGGTGGTAGCGGGACATCCTACGAGCAGTACTTC. Amino acids: CASSKGGSGTSYEQYF.

This clonotype has only a few counts. The CDR3 loop reads CSAPQAGQGVGKYYGYTF. The CDR3 DNA is TGCAGTGCTCCCCAAGCGGGACAGGGAGTCGGAAAGTACTATGGCTACACCTTC. The V and J genes are TRBV20-1 and TRBJ1-2; TRBD1 agrees at 9 bases. V lost 5 bases, J lost 3 bases, and 19 bases stayed unmatched. CDR1 DFQATT and CDR2 SNEGSKA come from the germline V gene (reference sequence). The CDR3 consists of 18 residues.

The chain uses TRBV4-1 and TRBJ1-4; no firm D call. The germline V gene has CDR1 MGHRA and CDR2 YSYEKL. This CDR3 spans 15 amino acids. V was trimmed by 1 base and J by 4 bases, leaving 10 bases between them. The CDR3 region is CASSQVAGVNEKLFF. The DNA for the CDR3 is TGCGCCAGCAGCCAAGTCGCAGGAGTTAATGAAAAACTGTTTTTT.

The table lists this clonotype with a few counts. The germline gene is not matched at one end of the junction; a read error may be the cause. The chain is built from TRBV30 and TRBJ2-3; tentatively, D is TRBD2 (5 bases). The CDR3 is 15 residues long. Per germline, CDR1 GTSNPN and CDR2 SVGIG (reference sequence). The CDR3 region is CAWSAPGSNTDAQYF. Written as DNA, the CDR3 is TGTGCCTGGAGTGCCCCTGGGAGCAACACAGATGCGCAGTATTTT.

This clonotype was seen just once. This chain links TRBV29-1 with TRBJ2-1; tentatively, D is TRBD1 or TRBD2 (5 bases each). V lost 6 bases to trimming and J lost 8 bases, with 11 bases between them. The germline gives CDR1 SQVTM, CDR2 ANQGSEA. The CDR3 has 11 amino acids. DNA for the CDR3: TGCAGCGTCCCCAGGGACCATGAGCAGTTCTTC. Protein: CSVPRDHEQFF.

The CDR3: CASSQDAAGVGHNEQFF. DNA for the CDR3: TGTGCCAGCAGCCAAGACGCAGCGGGAGTCGGGCACAATGAGCAGTTCTTC. J is TRBJ2-1 and V is TRBV3-1; 8 bases are a match to TRBD2. J lost 5 bases, V lost 0 bases, and 9 bases had no gene match. Per germline, CDR1 LGHDT and CDR2 YNNKEL (reference sequence). This CDR3 comprises 17 residues.

The genes are TRBV6-5 and TRBJ1-6; the match to TRBD1 covers 7 bases. Germline V gene sequence: CDR1 MNHEY, CDR2 SVGAGI. The CDR3 is 14 residues long. V lost 6 bases, J lost 7 bases, and 6 bases stayed unmatched. CDR3 in DNA: TGTGCCAGCAGCCGCCGGGACAGCAATTCACCCCTCCACTTT. This translates into CASSRRDSNSPLHF.